One sample yielded the 30 T cell receptor beta chains listed below, sequenced in a study of blood T cell repertoires in COVID-19. This table comes from immunoSEQ multiplex PCR, and its TCRdb copy is limited to in-frame clones, with some not included. The profile shows 200,000 to 300,000 clones, around 80% of them singletons. Sequenced material: peripheral blood. These receptors all stem from a human donor in a cohort sampled during active COVID-19.

The chain has TRBV19 and TRBJ2-6; 9 positions match TRBD1. The CDR3 spans 16 residues. The V gene's germline CDR1 is LNHDA and CDR2 SQIVND (reference sequence). The V gene end was trimmed by 7 bases and the J gene end by 1 base; junction bases not matched to a gene: 5. The DNA of the CDR3 is TGTGCCAGTAACCAGGACAGGGGTTCTGGGGCCAACGTCCTGACTTTC. Encoded protein: CASNQDRGSGANVLTF.

This clone was recorded only once. The genes are TRBV11-3 and TRBJ2-6; D perhaps matches TRBD1 (6 bases). Germline V gene lookup returns CDR1 SGHNT and CDR2 YENEEA. V lost 6 bases, J lost 0 bases, and 12 bases lay in between. The CDR3 has 16 residues. The CDR3 is CASRSLGGSGANVLTF. The CDR3 DNA reads as TGTGCCAGCAGGTCGTTAGGGGGCTCTGGGGCCAACGTCCTGACTTTC. Drawing the rest from reference TRBV11-3 and TRBJ2-6, the complete variable domain is EAGVVQSPRYKIIEKKQPVAFWCNPISGHNTLYWYLQNLGQGPELLIRYENEEAVDDSQLPKDRFSAERLKGVDSTLKIQPAELGDSAVYLCASRSLGGSGANVLTFGAGSRLTVL.

This chain connects TRBV3-1 (or the pseudogene TRBV3-2) to TRBJ2-3, with TRBD1 as a possible D gene (6 bases). Per the germline V gene, CDR1 is LGHDT and CDR2 is YNNKEL (reference sequence). CDR3 length: 15 amino acids. The V and J ends lost 4 bases and 4 bases respectively, with 15 bases between them. As DNA, the CDR3 is TGTGCCAGCAGCCCCCTAACAGGGACCGCAGATACGCAGTATTTT. It is translated as CASSPLTGTADTQYF.

The gene calls are TRBV13 and TRBJ2-3, with D perhaps TRBD2 (6 bases). CDR3 size: 17 residues. Germline lookup yields CDR1 PRHDT and CDR2 FYEKMQ (reference sequence). The germline V and J ends were trimmed by 0 bases and 2 bases, with 15 bases remaining between them. The CDR3 region has the DNA TGTGCCAGCAGCTTAGGCCGGGGTGGGGGGTTCACAGATACGCAGTATTTT. This codes for CASSLGRGGGFTDTQYF.

The V and J genes are TRBV19 and TRBJ1-1; D gene ambiguous. Germline CDR1 and CDR2: LNHDA and SQIVND (reference sequence). CDR3 length: 15 residues. V gave up 1 base and J gave up 1 base, with 10 bases separating them. CDR3 in amino acids: CASSIGAGWNTEAFF. CDR3 DNA sequence: TGTGCCAGTAGTATAGGGGCCGGATGGAACACTGAAGCTTTCTTT.

The rearrangement joins TRBV24-1 to TRBJ2-5; 12 bases agree with TRBD2. With 3 bases clipped from V and 1 base from J, the junction kept 5 bases outside the gene matches. The CDR3 runs 17 residues. Germline V gene lookup returns CDR1 KGHDR and CDR2 SFDVKD. CDR3 nucleotides: TGTGCCACCAGTGATCCGGGACTAGCGGGTGGCCAAGAGACCCAGTACTTC. Translation: CATSDPGLAGGQETQYF.

This clone came up a few times. The V gene is TRBV27, the J gene TRBJ1-5; the D gene is possibly TRBD1 (5 bases). Per germline, CDR1 MNHEY and CDR2 SMNVEV (reference sequence). The CDR3 extends over 15 amino acids. Trimming cost V 5 bases and J 4 bases, with 15 bases left between them. CDR3 protein: CASSPTMTANQPQHF. The CDR3 nucleotides are TGTGCCAGCAGTCCCACCATGACAGCTAATCAGCCCCAGCATTTT.

A remark on this clone: At one boundary the junction diverges from the germline segment, which might be a read error. The chain carries TRBV19 and TRBJ1-2; 8 bases fit TRBD1. Looked up from germline, CDR1 is LNHDA and CDR2 is SQIVND (reference sequence). This CDR3 has 12 residues. DNA of the CDR3: TGTGCCAGTAGTAAGAGCCAGGGGGCCTACCTCTTC. This sequence encodes CASSKSQGAYLF.

The gene calls are TRBV4-2 and TRBJ2-1, with 8 bases lining up with TRBD1. This CDR3 has 17 residues. The germline V gene encodes CDR1 LGHNA and CDR2 YNFKEQ. V was pared by 4 bases and J by 6 bases, with 14 bases of the junction left unmatched. The CDR3 nucleotides are TGTGCCAGCAGCCGTCCCGGGACAGGTGTAGACCCCAATGAGCAGTTCTTC. This encodes CASSRPGTGVDPNEQFF.

This clone occurred a few times. Within the sample, other DNA sequences also encode this same CDR3. The rearrangement joins TRBV12-3 or TRBV12-4 to TRBJ1-1; 9 nucleotides line up with TRBD1. The CDR3 length is 13 residues. V was pared by 5 bases and J by 5 bases, with 3 bases of the junction left unmatched. Here the CDR3 reads CASSRQGGTEAFF. The CDR3 bases are TGTGCCAGCAGTCGACAGGGGGGTACTGAAGCTTTCTTT.

This clone was observed a handful of times. This chain connects TRBV27 to TRBJ2-7; the D gene is possibly TRBD1 (6 bases). With 4 bases removed from V and 0 bases from J, the gap between germline ends came to 7 bases. Germline CDR1 MNHEY, CDR2 SMNVEV (reference sequence). The CDR3 has 13 amino acids. The CDR3 protein is CASSWDISYEQYF. CDR3 nucleotide sequence: TGTGCCAGCAGTTGGGACATCTCCTACGAGCAGTACTTC.

The DNA for the CDR3 is TGTGCCATCAATCCGACAGGCTCTCTGAACGAGCAGTACTTC. This sequence encodes CAINPTGSLNEQYF. V and J are TRBV10-3 and TRBJ2-7, with D possibly TRBD1 on 6 matching bases. The CDR3 totals 14 residues. V lost 7 bases, J lost 5 bases, and 18 bases lay in between. Germline values: CDR1 ENHRY, CDR2 SYGVKD.

The chain is built from TRBV20-1 and TRBJ2-1, with 12 nucleotides matching TRBD2. Losses at the gene ends were 3 bases for V and 7 bases for J; bases not matched to a gene: 7. Per the germline V gene, CDR1 is DFQATT and CDR2 is SNEGSKA (reference sequence). This CDR3 is built from 15 residues. The CDR3 region is CSASFLAGGYNEQFF. CDR3 sequence (DNA): TGCAGTGCTAGTTTCCTAGCGGGGGGGTATAATGAGCAGTTCTTC.

The chain uses TRBV29-1 and TRBJ1-1; D not certain. This CDR3 contains 12 residues. CDR1 is SQVTM and CDR2 is ANQGSEA in the germline V gene. Trimming pared 4 bases from V and 7 bases from J, leaving 13 bases between. CDR3 nucleotides: TGCAGCGTTGGTTCCCAGGCAGATGAAGCTTTCTTT. It yields the protein CSVGSQADEAFF.

V usage is TRBV5-1 and J usage is TRBJ1-2; D gene unclear. V lost 0 bases and J 2 bases, leaving 11 bases between the germline ends. CDR3 size: 15 residues. Looked up from germline, CDR1 is SGHRS and CDR2 is YFSETQ. CDR3 amino acids: CASSLGQASNYGYTF. In DNA form, the CDR3 reads TGCGCCAGCAGCTTGGGCCAGGCCTCCAACTATGGCTACACCTTC.

The rearrangement links TRBV18 to TRBJ2-7; D is perhaps TRBD1 (6 bases). Trimming took off 8 bases at V and 3 bases at J, with 14 bases between the two ends. The CDR3 covers 13 residues. The germline CDR1 and CDR2 sequences are KGHSH and LQKENI. The CDR3 DNA sequence: TGTGCCAGCCGGAGACAGGAGAACTACGAGCAGTACTTC. Translating it yields CASRRQENYEQYF.

CDR3 DNA sequence: TGTGCCAGCAGCCAAGACGGGTTGGCTAATGAAAAACTGTTTTTT. It specifies CASSQDGLANEKLFF. V gene TRBV3-1 (or the pseudogene TRBV3-2) combines with J gene TRBJ1-4; D gene ambiguous. The germline gives CDR1 LGHDT, CDR2 YNNKEL (reference sequence). The length of the CDR3 is 15 residues. Trimming removed 0 bases at V and 3 bases at J, with 8 bases between.

There are many counts of this clone. The chain joins TRBV7-9 to TRBJ2-2; no reliable D call. The V end lost 3 bases, the J end lost 1 base, and 12 bases lay between the germline ends. Germline CDR1 SEHNR, CDR2 FQNEAQ (reference sequence). The CDR3 length is 16 residues. The CDR3 coding sequence is TGTGCCAGCAGCTTTATAGTCGTCCAGAACACCGGGGAGCTGTTTTTT. Amino acids: CASSFIVVQNTGELFF.

J is TRBJ1-1 and V is TRBV5-8; TRBD1 is a possible D gene (5 bases). This CDR3 comprises 12 residues. Trimming stripped 0 bases from V and 7 bases from J, with 7 bases between. The germline gives CDR1 SGHTS, CDR2 YDEGEE. CDR3 nucleotides: TGTGCCAGCAGCTTGGTCGGGGGTGAAGCTTTCTTT. Residues: CASSLVGGEAFF.

The rearrangement links TRBV2 to TRBJ1-5; D may be TRBD1 (6 bases). This CDR3 region has 13 residues. V lost 8 bases and J 6 bases, leaving 14 bases between the germline ends. The germline CDR1 and CDR2 sequences are SNHLY and FYNNEI. This CDR3 is CASHYTGIQPQHF. The CDR3 DNA reads TGTGCCAGCCATTATACAGGGATTCAGCCCCAGCATTTT. Drawing the rest from reference TRBV2 and TRBJ1-5, the complete variable domain is EPEVTQTPSHQVTQMGQEVILRCVPISNHLYFYWYRQILGQKVEFLVSFYNNEISEKSEIFDDQFSVERPDGSNFTLKIRSTKLEDSAMYFCASHYTGIQPQHFGDGTRLSIL.

V gene TRBV28 combines with J gene TRBJ1-6; D possibly corresponds to TRBD1 (5 bases). V lost 6 bases to trimming and J lost 4 bases, with 10 bases between them. This CDR3 comprises 14 residues. Germline lookup yields CDR1 MDHEN and CDR2 SYDVKM. The CDR3 loop reads CASRTGLYNSPLHF. The CDR3 DNA reads TGTGCCAGCAGGACGGGACTTTATAATTCACCCCTCCACTTT.

The V gene is TRBV18, the J gene TRBJ2-7; TRBD1 matches at 9 bases. This CDR3 has 16 residues. CDR1 is KGHSH and CDR2 is LQKENI in the germline V gene. Trimming at V came to 3 bases and at J to 4 bases, leaving 10 bases not matched to a gene. The CDR3 region has the DNA TGTGCCAGCTCACCCCCGGACAGGGGAGTGTTATACGAGCAGTACTTC. Its translation: CASSPPDRGVLYEQYF. Supplemented by reference TRBV18 and TRBJ2-7, the full variable domain reads NAGVMQNPRHLVRRRGQEARLRCSPMKGHSHVYWYRQLPEEGLKFMVYLQKENIIDESGMPKERFSAEFPKEGPSILRIQQVVRGDSAAYFCASSPPDRGVLYEQYFGPGTRLTVT.

This chain uses TRBV28 with TRBJ1-2; TRBD1 is a possible D gene (6 bases). Trimming pared 4 bases from V and 8 bases from J, leaving 20 bases between. The length of the CDR3 is 15 residues. Germline-derived CDR1 and CDR2 are MDHEN and SYDVKM. The CDR3 sequence: CASSSRQERYAGYTF. The CDR3 DNA reads TGTGCCAGCAGTTCCCGACAGGAGAGATATGCGGGCTACACCTTC.

V and J are TRBV28 and TRBJ1-4; D perhaps matches TRBD1 (5 bases). V was clipped by 7 bases and J by 6 bases, with 12 bases between them. CDR3 length: 13 residues. CDR1 is MDHEN and CDR2 is SYDVKM in the germline V gene. The CDR3 here is CASTLQGYEKLFF. CDR3 nucleotide sequence: TGTGCCAGCACCCTGCAGGGTTATGAAAAACTGTTTTTT.

A few counts support this clone. This chain joins TRBV11-2 and TRBJ2-1; 11 bases align to TRBD2. V was pared by 1 base and J by 4 bases, with 3 bases of the junction left unmatched. Germline V gives CDR1 SGHAT, CDR2 FQNNGV. CDR3 length: 16 residues. The CDR3 here is CASSLGRLAGYNEQFF. CDR3 DNA sequence: TGTGCCAGCAGCTTAGGCAGACTAGCGGGGTACAATGAGCAGTTCTTC.

The chain uses TRBV27 and TRBJ1-1; the D gene is possibly TRBD1 (6 bases). The CDR3 is 14 residues long. The V end was cut by 8 bases, the J end by 4 bases, with 17 bases between. CDR1 is MNHEY and CDR2 is SMNVEV in the germline V gene (reference sequence). The CDR3 nucleotides are TGTGCCAGCGGAGAGGACAGACGCAGCACTGAAGCTTTCTTT. It codes for CASGEDRRSTEAFF.

CDR3 in DNA: TGTGCCAGTAGCGCGGAGGCCATAGAGTACGAGCAGTACTTC. It encodes CASSAEAIEYEQYF. This chain links TRBV19 with TRBJ2-7; tentative D call: TRBD2 (5 bases). Germline V lookup: CDR1 LNHDA, CDR2 SQIVND (reference sequence). This CDR3 has 14 residues. V lost 6 bases, J lost 4 bases, and 16 bases lay in between.

V and J are TRBV11-2 and TRBJ2-5; TRBD1 might be the D (6 bases). In germline, CDR1 is SGHAT, CDR2 FQNNGV. The V end lost 5 bases, the J end lost 1 base, and 11 bases lay between the germline ends. The CDR3 consists of 14 residues. The CDR3 region is CASSQSDSQETQYF. CDR3 DNA sequence: TGTGCCAGCAGCCAATCGGACAGCCAAGAGACCCAGTACTTC. The full variable domain, its missing parts supplied by reference TRBV11-2 and TRBJ2-5, is EAGVAQSPRYKIIEKRQSVAFWCNPISGHATLYWYQQILGQGPKLLIQFQNNGVVDDSQLPKDRFSAERLKGVDSTLKIQPAKLEDSAVYLCASSQSDSQETQYFGPGTRLLVL.

The chain recombines TRBV12-5 with TRBJ2-3; 11 nucleotides line up with TRBD2. J gave up 4 bases and V 0 bases, and 9 bases lay outside the gene matches. The length of the CDR3 is 18 residues. Germline V CDR1 and CDR2: LGHNT, FRNRAP. CDR3 protein: CASGLVPPFSGGADTQYF. The CDR3 nucleotides are TGTGCTAGTGGTTTGGTACCCCCTTTTAGCGGGGGGGCAGATACGCAGTATTTT.

The V and J genes are TRBV19 and TRBJ2-5; D unresolved. Trimming stripped 4 bases from V and 2 bases from J, with 2 bases between. From germline, CDR1 is LNHDA and CDR2 SQIVND (reference sequence). This CDR3 has 11 residues. Written as DNA, the CDR3 is TGTGCCAGTAGTACACAAGAGACCCAGTACTTC. Its translation: CASSTQETQYF.